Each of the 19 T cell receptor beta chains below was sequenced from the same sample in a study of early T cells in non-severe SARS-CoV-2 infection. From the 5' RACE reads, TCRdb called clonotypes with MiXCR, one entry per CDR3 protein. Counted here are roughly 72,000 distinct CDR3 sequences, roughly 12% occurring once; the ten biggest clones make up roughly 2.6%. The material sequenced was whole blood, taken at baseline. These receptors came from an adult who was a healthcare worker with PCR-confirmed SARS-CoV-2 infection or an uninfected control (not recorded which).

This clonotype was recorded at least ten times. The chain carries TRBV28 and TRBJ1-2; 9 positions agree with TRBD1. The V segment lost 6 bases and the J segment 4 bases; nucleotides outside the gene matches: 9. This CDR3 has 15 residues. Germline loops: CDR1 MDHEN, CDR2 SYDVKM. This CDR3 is CASSVVQGASYGYTF. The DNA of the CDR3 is TGTGCCAGCAGCGTCGTACAGGGGGCAAGCTATGGCTACACCTTC.

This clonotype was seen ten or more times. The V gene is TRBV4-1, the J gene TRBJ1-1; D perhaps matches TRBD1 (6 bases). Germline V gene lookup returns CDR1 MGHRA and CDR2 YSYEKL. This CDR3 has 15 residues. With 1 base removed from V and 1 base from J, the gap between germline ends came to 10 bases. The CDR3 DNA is TGCGCCAGCAGCCAAGTCCCGGACAGGAACACTGAAGCTTTCTTT. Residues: CASSQVPDRNTEAFF.

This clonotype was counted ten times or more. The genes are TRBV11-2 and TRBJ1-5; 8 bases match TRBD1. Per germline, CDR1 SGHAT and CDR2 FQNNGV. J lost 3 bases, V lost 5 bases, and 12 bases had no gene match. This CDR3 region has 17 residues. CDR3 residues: CASSPSGTGRLNQPQHF. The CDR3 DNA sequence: TGTGCCAGCAGCCCCTCCGGGACAGGTCGACTCAATCAGCCCCAGCATTTT. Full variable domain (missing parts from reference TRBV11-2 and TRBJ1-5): EAGVAQSPRYKIIEKRQSVAFWCNPISGHATLYWYQQILGQGPKLLIQFQNNGVVDDSQLPKDRFSAERLKGVDSTLKIQPAKLEDSAVYLCASSPSGTGRLNQPQHFGDGTRLSIL.

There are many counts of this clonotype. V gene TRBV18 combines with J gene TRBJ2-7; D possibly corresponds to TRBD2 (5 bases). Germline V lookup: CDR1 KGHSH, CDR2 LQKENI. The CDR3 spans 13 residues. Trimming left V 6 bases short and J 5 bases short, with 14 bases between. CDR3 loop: CASSLGVGDEQYF. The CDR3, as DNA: TGTGCCAGCTCCCTCGGGGTCGGGGACGAGCAGTACTTC.

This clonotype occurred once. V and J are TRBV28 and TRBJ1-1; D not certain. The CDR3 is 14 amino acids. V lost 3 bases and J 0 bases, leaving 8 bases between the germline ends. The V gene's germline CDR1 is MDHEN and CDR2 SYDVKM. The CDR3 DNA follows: TGTGCCAGCAGTTTGGAAGGGATGAACACTGAAGCTTTCTTT. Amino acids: CASSLEGMNTEAFF.

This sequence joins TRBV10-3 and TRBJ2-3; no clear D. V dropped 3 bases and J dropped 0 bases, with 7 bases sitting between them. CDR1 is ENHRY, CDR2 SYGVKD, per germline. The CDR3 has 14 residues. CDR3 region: CAISDSDSTDTQYF. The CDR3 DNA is TGTGCCATCAGTGACTCCGATAGCACAGATACGCAGTATTTT.

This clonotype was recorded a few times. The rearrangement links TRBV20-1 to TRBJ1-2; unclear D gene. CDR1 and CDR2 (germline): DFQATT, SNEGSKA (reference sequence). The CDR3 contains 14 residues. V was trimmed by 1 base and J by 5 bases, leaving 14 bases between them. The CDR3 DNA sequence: TGCAGTGCTAGAGTTCTAGGCACTCAATATGGCTACACCTTC. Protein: CSARVLGTQYGYTF.

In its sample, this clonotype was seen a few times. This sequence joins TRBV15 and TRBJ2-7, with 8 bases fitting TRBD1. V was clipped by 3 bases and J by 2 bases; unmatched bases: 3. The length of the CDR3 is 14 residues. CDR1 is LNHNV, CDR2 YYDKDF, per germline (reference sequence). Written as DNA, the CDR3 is TGTGCCACCAGCAGGGGACAGGCCGCCTACGAGCAGTACTTC. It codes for CATSRGQAAYEQYF. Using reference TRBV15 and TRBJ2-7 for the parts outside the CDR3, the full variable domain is DAMVIQNPRYQVTQFGKPVTLSCSQTLNHNVMYWYQQKSSQAPKLLFHYYDKDFNNEADTPDNFQSRRPNTSFCFLDIRSPGLGDTAMYLCATSRGQAAYEQYFGPGTRLTVT.

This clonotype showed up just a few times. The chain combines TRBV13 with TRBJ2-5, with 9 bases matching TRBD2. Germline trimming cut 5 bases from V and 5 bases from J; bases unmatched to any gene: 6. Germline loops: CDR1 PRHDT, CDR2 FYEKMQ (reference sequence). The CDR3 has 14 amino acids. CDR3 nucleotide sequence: TGTGCCAGCAGCAACGGACTAGCGTGGGAGACCCAGTACTTC. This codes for CASSNGLAWETQYF.

DNA of the CDR3: TGTGCCAGCAGCCAAGATCTCGCTAGGGTGGACACCGGGGAGCTGTTTTTT. Translating gives CASSQDLARVDTGELFF. This chain joins TRBV14 and TRBJ2-2; D unclear. Germline CDR1 and CDR2: SGHDN and FVKESK. Between the trimmed V and J ends, which lost 0 bases and 3 bases, there was a span of 14 bases. The CDR3 contains 17 residues.

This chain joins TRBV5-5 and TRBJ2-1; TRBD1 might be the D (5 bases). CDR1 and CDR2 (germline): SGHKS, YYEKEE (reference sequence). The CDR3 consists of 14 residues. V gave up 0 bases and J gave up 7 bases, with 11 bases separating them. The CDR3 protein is CASSLDRSRNEQFF. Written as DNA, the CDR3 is TGTGCCAGCAGCTTGGACAGGAGTAGAAATGAGCAGTTCTTC.

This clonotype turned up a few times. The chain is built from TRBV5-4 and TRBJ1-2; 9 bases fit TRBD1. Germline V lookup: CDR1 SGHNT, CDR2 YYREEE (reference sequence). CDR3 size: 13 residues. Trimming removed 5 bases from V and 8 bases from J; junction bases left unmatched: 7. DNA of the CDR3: TGTGCCAGCAGGACAGGGGGATACACGGGCTACACCTTC. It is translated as CASRTGGYTGYTF.

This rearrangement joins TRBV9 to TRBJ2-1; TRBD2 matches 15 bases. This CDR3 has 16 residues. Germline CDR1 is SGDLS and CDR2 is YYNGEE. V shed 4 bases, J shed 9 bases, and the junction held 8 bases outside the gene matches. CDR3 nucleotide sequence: TGTGCCAGCAGCCCTCGGACTAGCGGGGGGGCTCCTGAGCAGTTCTTC. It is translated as CASSPRTSGGAPEQFF.

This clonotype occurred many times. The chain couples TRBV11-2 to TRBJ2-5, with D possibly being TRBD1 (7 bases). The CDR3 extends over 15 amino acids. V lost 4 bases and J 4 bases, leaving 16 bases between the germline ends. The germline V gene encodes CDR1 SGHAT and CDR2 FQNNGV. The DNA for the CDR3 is TGTGCCAGCAGCTCTAGACAGGGAGGAGGAGAGACCCAGTACTTC. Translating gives CASSSRQGGGETQYF.

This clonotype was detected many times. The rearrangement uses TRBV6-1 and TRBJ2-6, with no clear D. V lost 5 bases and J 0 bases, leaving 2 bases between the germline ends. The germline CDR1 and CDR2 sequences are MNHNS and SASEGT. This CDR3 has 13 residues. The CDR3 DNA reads TGTGCCAGCAGTCACTCTGGGGCCAACGTCCTGACTTTC. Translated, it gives CASSHSGANVLTF.

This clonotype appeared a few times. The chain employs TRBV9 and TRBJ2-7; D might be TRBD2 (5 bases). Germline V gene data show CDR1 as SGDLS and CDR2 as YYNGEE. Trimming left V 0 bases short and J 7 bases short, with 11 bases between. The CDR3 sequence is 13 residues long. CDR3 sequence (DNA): TGTGCCAGCAGCGTAGTCTTCTCGGGAGAGCAGTACTTC. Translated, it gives CASSVVFSGEQYF.

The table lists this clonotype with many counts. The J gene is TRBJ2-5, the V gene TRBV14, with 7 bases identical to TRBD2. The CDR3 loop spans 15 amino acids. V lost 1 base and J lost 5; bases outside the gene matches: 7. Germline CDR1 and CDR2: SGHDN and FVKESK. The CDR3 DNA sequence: TGTGCCAGCAGCCAAGGGGGGGGGTTCGGCGAGACCCAGTACTTC. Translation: CASSQGGGFGETQYF.

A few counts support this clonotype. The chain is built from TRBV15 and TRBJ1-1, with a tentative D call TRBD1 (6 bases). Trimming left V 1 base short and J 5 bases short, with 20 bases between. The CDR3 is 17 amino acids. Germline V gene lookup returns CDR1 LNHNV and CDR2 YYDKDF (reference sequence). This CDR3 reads CATSRVRGRGGRTEAFF. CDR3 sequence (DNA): TGTGCCACCAGCAGAGTGAGAGGAAGAGGGGGTAGGACTGAAGCTTTCTTT.

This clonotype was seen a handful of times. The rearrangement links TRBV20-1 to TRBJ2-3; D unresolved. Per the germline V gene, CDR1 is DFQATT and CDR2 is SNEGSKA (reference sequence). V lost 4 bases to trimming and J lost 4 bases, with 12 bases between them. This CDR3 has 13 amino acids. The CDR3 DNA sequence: TGCAGTGCTATCCTCCTTGGGCCAGATACGCAGTATTTT. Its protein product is CSAILLGPDTQYF.